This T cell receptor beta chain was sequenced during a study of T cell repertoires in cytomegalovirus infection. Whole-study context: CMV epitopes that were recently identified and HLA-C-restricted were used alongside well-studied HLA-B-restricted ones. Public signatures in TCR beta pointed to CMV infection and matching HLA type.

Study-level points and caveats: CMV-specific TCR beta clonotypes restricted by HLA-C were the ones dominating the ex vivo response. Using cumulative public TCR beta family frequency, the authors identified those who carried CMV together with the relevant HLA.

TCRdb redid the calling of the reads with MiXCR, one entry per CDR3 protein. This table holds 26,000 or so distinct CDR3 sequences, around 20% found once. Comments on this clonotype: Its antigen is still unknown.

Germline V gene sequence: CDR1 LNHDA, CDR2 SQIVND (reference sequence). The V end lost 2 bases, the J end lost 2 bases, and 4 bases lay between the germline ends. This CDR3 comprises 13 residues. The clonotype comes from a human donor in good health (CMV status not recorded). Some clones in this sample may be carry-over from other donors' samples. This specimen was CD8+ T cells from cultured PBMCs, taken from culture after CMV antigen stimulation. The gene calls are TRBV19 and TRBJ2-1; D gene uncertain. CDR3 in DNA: TGTGCCAGTAGTATATGGACCTACAATGAGCAGTTCTTC. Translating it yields CASSIWTYNEQFF.